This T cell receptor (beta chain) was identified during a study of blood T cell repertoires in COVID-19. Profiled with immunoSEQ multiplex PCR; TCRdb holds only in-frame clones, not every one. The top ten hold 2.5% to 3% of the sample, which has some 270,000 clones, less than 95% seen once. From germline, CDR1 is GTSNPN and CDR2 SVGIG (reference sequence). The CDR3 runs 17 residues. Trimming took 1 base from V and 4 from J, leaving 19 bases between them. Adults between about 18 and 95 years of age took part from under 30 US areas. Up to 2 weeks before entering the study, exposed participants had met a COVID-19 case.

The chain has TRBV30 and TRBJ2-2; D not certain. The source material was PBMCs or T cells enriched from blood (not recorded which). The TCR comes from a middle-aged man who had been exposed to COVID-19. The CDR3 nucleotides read TGTGCCTGGAGTGCCCACCGGTTACCGGGTAGCACCGGGGAGCTGTTTTTT. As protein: CAWSAHRLPGSTGELFF.